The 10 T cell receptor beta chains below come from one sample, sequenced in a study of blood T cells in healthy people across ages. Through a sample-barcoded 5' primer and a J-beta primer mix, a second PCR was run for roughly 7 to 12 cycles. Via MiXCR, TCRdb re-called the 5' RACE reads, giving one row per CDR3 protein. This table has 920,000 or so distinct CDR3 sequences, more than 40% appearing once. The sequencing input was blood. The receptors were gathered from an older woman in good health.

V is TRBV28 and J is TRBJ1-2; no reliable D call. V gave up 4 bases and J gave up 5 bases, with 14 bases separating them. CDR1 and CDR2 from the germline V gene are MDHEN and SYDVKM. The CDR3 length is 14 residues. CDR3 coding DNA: TGTGCCAGCAGTTATCCCCCGCAAGGGTATGGCTACACCTTC. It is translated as CASSYPPQGYGYTF.

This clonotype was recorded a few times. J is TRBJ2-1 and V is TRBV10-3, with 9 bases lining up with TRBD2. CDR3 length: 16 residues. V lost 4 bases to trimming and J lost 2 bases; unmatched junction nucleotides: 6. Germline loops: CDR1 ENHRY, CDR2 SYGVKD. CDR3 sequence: CAISAGGRGAYNEQFF. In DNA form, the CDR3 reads TGTGCCATCAGTGCCGGCGGGAGGGGGGCCTACAATGAGCAGTTCTTC.

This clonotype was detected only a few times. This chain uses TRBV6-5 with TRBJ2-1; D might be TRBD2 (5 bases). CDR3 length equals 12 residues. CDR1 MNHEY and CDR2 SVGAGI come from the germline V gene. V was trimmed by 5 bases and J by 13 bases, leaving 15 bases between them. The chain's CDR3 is CASSLGGETQFF. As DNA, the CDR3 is TGTGCCAGCAGTCTCGGAGGAGAGACCCAGTTCTTC.

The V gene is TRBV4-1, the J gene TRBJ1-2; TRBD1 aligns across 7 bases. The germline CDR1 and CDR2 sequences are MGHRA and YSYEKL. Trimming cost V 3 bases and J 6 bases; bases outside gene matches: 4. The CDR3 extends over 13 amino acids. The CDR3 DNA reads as TGCGCCAGCAGCCATGAGACAGGGAATGGCTACACCTTC. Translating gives CASSHETGNGYTF.

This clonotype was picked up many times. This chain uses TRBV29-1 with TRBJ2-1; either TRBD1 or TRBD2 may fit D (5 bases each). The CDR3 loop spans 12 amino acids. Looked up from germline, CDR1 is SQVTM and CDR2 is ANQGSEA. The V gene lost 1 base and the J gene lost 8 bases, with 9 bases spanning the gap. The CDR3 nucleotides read TGCAGCGTTGAAGCCCGGGGCGATGAGCAGTTCTTC. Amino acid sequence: CSVEARGDEQFF.

The CDR3 DNA reads as TGTGCCATCCGGACGATCGGGAGGTCCCATGAGCAGTTCTTC. This sequence encodes CAIRTIGRSHEQFF. This chain links TRBV10-3 with TRBJ2-1; the match to TRBD2 covers 7 bases. Germline assignment: CDR1 ENHRY and CDR2 SYGVKD. Trimming removed 8 bases from V and 8 bases from J; junction bases left unmatched: 12. This CDR3 has 14 residues.

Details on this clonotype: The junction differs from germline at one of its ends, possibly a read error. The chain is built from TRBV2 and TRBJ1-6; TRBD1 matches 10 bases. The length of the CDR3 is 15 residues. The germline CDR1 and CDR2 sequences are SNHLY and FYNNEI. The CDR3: CAGSQGQGYSSPLHF. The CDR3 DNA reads TGTGCCGGCAGCCAGGGACAGGGGTATAGTTCACCCCTCCACTTT.

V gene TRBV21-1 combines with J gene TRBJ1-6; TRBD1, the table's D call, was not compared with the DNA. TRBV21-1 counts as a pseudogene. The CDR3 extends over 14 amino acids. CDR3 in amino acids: CASSKGSRQSPLHF. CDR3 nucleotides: TGTGCCAGCAGCAAAGGATCCCGGCAATCACCCCTCCACTTT.

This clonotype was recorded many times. This CDR3 reads CASSIESGGLETQYF. In DNA, the CDR3 is TGCGCCAGCAGCATCGAATCAGGGGGATTGGAGACCCAGTACTTC. The chain is built from TRBV4-1 and TRBJ2-5; TRBD1 agrees at 7 bases. V trimming: 5 bases; J trimming: 5 bases; junction bases outside the gene matches: 11. This CDR3 is built from 15 residues. Germline loops: CDR1 MGHRA, CDR2 YSYEKL.

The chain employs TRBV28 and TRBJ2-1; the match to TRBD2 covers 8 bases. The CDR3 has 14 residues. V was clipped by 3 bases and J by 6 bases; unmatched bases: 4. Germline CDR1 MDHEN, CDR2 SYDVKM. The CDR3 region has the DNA TGTGCCAGCAGTTTTGCGGGAGGAGGCAATGAGCAGTTCTTC. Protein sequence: CASSFAGGGNEQFF.